Each of the 9 T cell receptor beta chains below was sequenced from the same sample in a study of spatial heterogeneity in lung cancer (dated by TCRdb to the late 2010s). The paper's findings and limits, for the study overall: A correlation was observed between the number of expanded intratumoral alpha and beta TCRs and the tumor nonsynonymous mutation count.

What this sample's time point label stands for: sample taken at primary tumor resection. Receptors were amplified or captured by 5' RACE. Data came from a NextSeq 500. Clones were called with MiXCR by TCRdb after fastp trimmed the public reads at Q25, and only in-frame beta chains were retained. Rows are unified per CDR3 protein, each entry keeping the most common DNA and genes. The sample contains 8,900 or so distinct CDR3 sequences, 8.7% of them found a single time. Together, the top ten hold around 13% of the sample. For these TCRs, the target antigens are not known. The specimen comprised lung tumor tissue, sampled at surgery. These TCRs come from a female donor with early-stage non-small cell lung cancer.

This clonotype was seen a handful of times. CDR3 protein: CASSLPGQAGSGYTF. The DNA for the CDR3 is TGTGCCAGCAGCTTACCCGGACAGGCGGGGTCTGGCTACACCTTC. The V and J genes are TRBV7-8 and TRBJ1-2; 7 bases align to TRBD1. The CDR3 runs 15 residues. CDR1 SGHVS and CDR2 FQNEAQ come from the germline V gene. The V and J ends lost 2 bases and 7 bases, in that order; junction bases with no gene match: 10. The full variable domain, with the rest looked up from reference TRBV7-8 and TRBJ1-2, is GAGVSQSPRYKVAKRGQDVALRCDPISGHVSLFWYQQALGQGPEFLTYFQNEAQLDKSGLPSDRFFAERPEGSVSTLKIQRTQQEDSAVYLCASSLPGQAGSGYTFGSGTRLTVV.

The chain links TRBV29-1 to TRBJ2-7; no clear D. Trimming shortened V by 7 bases and J by 3 bases, and 7 bases separated the two germline ends. CDR3 length: 10 residues. The germline CDR1 and CDR2 sequences are SQVTM and ANQGSEA. The CDR3 reads CSASDYEQYF. CDR3 nucleotide sequence: TGCAGCGCTTCAGACTACGAGCAGTACTTC.

Details on this clonotype: A much larger clone lies a single base off, so this may be a read error. The rearrangement links TRBV12-3 or TRBV12-4 to TRBJ1-1, with D perhaps matching TRBD1 (5 bases). The CDR3 is 13 amino acids. Deletions cut 3 bases from V and 11 bases from J, with 16 bases between. The CDR3 DNA follows: TGTGCCAGCAGTTTCCATCCTCGGGGGGAGGCTTTCTTT. Translated, it gives CASSFHPRGEAFF.

This clonotype was recorded many times. The V and J genes are TRBV5-1 and TRBJ2-5; D gene unclear. The CDR3 contains 15 residues. V shed 0 bases and J shed 2 bases, with 11 bases lying between them. CDR1 and CDR2 from the germline V gene are SGHRS and YFSETQ. The CDR3 DNA is TGCGCCAGCAGCTTGGCTGGCCTCCGTCAAGAGACCCAGTACTTC. This gives the protein CASSLAGLRQETQYF.

This clonotype counts as medium-sized. This chain joins TRBV20-1 and TRBJ2-6, with 7 bases identical to TRBD1. CDR1 is DFQATT, CDR2 SNEGSKA, per germline (reference sequence). This CDR3 contains 15 residues. V lost 3 bases, J lost 0 bases, and 2 bases stayed unmatched. The CDR3 reads CSARGQSSGANVLTF. As DNA, the CDR3 is TGCAGTGCTAGGGGACAGTCCTCTGGGGCCAACGTCCTGACTTTC.

This clonotype was observed at least ten times. The CDR3 sequence is CASSRQGADETQYF. DNA of the CDR3: TGTGCCAGCAGCCGACAGGGGGCTGATGAGACCCAGTACTTC. The rearrangement uses TRBV3-1 and TRBJ2-5; 10 bases match TRBD1. The CDR3 totals 14 residues. V shed 4 bases and J 5 bases; nucleotides not matched to a gene: 4. From germline, CDR1 is LGHDT and CDR2 YNNKEL (reference sequence).

The rearrangement uses TRBV28 and TRBJ2-7; the D gene is possibly TRBD2 (6 bases). The CDR3 length is 13 residues. Trimming took off 3 bases at V and 5 bases at J, with 11 bases between the two ends. CDR1 MDHEN and CDR2 SYDVKM come from the germline V gene. CDR3 DNA sequence: TGTGCCAGCAGTTTGGGGCGGGGTGACGAGCAGTACTTC. Translated: CASSLGRGDEQYF.

By share, this clonotype ranks as medium-sized. The chain recombines TRBV4-2 with TRBJ1-5; no clear D gene. The CDR3 is made up of 14 amino acids. The germline V and J ends were trimmed by 5 bases and 2 bases, with 10 bases remaining between them. CDR1 LGHNA and CDR2 YNFKEQ come from the germline V gene. CDR3 sequence: CASSRESGNQPQHF. The CDR3 region has the DNA TGTGCCAGCAGCAGGGAATCGGGCAATCAGCCCCAGCATTTT.

The sample holds many counts of this clonotype. The chain uses TRBV6-1 and TRBJ1-2; maybe TRBD1 (6 bases). CDR1 and CDR2 from the germline V gene are MNHNS and SASEGT. This CDR3 spans 13 amino acids. Trimming left V 2 bases short and J 4 bases short, with 8 bases between. CDR3 sequence reads: CASSERGAYGYTF. Written as DNA, the CDR3 is TGTGCCAGCAGTGAAAGGGGGGCCTATGGCTACACCTTC.